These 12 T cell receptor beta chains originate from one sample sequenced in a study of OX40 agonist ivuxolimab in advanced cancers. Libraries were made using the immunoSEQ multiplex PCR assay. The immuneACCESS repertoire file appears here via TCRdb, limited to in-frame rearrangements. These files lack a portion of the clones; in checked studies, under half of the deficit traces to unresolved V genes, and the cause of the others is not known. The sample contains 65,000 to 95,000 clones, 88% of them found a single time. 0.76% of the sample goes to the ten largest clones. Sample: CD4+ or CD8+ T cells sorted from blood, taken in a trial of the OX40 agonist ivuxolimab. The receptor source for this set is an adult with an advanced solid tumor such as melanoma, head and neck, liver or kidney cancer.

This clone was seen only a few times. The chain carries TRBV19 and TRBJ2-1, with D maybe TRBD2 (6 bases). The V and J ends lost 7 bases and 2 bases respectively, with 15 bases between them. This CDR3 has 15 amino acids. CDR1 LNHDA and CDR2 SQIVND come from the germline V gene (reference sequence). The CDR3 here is CASMTGTPTYNEQFF. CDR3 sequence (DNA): TGTGCCAGTATGACCGGGACTCCCACCTACAATGAGCAGTTCTTC.

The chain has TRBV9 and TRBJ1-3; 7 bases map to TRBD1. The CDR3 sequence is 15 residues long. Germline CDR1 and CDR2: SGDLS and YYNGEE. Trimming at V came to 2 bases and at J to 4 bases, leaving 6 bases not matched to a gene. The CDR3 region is CASSVSTGVGNTIYF. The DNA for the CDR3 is TGTGCCAGCAGCGTCTCCACAGGGGTAGGAAACACCATATATTTT.

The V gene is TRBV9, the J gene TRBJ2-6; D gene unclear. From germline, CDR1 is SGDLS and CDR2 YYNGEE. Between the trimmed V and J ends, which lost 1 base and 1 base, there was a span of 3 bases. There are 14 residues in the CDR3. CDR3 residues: CASSVRSGANVLTF. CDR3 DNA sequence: TGTGCCAGCAGCGTACGTTCTGGGGCCAACGTCCTGACTTTC.

CDR3 protein: CAWSMSGVNQPQHF. As DNA, the CDR3 is TGTGCCTGGAGTATGTCTGGGGTCAATCAGCCCCAGCATTTT. This chain links TRBV30 with TRBJ1-5; D gene uncertain. In germline, CDR1 is GTSNPN, CDR2 SVGIG (reference sequence). CDR3 length: 14 amino acids. Trimming left V 2 bases short and J 3 bases short, with 11 bases between.

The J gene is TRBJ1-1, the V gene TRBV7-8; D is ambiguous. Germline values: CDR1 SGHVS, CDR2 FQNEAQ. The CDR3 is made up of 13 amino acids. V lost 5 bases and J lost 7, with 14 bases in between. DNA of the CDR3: TGTGCCAGCAGCGCCCGGGGTCGGGGTGAAGCTTTCTTT. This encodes CASSARGRGEAFF.

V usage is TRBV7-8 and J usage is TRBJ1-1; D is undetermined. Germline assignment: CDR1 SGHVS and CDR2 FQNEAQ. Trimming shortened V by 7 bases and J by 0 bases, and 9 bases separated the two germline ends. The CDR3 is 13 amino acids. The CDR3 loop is CASNQNMNTEAFF. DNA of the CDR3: TGTGCCAGCAACCAAAACATGAACACTGAAGCTTTCTTT. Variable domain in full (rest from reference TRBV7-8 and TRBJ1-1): GAGVSQSPRYKVAKRGQDVALRCDPISGHVSLFWYQQALGQGPEFLTYFQNEAQLDKSGLPSDRFFAERPEGSVSTLKIQRTQQEDSAVYLCASNQNMNTEAFFGQGTRLTVV.

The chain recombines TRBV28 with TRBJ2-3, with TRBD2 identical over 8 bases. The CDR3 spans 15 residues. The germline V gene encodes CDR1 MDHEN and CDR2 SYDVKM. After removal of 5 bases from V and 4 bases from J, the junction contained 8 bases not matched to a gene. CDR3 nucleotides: TGTGCCAGCAGTGGGGCTGCGGGGGGACCAGATACGCAGTATTTT. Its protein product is CASSGAAGGPDTQYF. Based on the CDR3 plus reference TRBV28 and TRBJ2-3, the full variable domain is DVKVTQSSRYLVKRTGEKVFLECVQDMDHENMFWYRQDPGLGLRLIYFSYDVKMKEKGDIPEGYSVSREKKERFSLILESASTNQTSMYLCASSGAAGGPDTQYFGPGTRLTVL.

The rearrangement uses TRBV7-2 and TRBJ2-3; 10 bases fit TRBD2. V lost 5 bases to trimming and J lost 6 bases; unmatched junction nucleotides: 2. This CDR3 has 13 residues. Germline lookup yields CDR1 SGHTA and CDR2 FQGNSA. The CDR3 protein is CASSPSGGDTQYF. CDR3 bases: TGTGCCAGCAGCCCTAGCGGGGGCGATACGCAGTATTTT.

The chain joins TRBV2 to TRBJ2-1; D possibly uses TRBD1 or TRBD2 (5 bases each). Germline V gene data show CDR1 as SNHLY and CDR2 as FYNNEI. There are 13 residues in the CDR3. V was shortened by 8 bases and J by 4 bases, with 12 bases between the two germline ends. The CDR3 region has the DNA TGTGCCAGCGGGGACGGACTTTACAATGAGCAGTTCTTC. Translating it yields CASGDGLYNEQFF. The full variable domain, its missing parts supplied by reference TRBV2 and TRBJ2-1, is EPEVTQTPSHQVTQMGQEVILRCVPISNHLYFYWYRQILGQKVEFLVSFYNNEISEKSEIFDDQFSVERPDGSNFTLKIRSTKLEDSAMYFCASGDGLYNEQFFGPGTRLTVL.

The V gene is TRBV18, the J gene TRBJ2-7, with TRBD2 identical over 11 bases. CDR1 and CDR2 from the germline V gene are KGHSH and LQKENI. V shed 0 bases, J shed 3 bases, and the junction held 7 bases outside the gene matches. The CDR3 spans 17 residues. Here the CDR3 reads CASSPPGTSGSLYEQYF. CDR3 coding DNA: TGTGCCAGCTCACCACCGGGAACTAGCGGGAGTCTCTACGAGCAGTACTTC. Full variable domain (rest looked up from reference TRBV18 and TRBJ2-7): NAGVMQNPRHLVRRRGQEARLRCSPMKGHSHVYWYRQLPEEGLKFMVYLQKENIIDESGMPKERFSAEFPKEGPSILRIQQVVRGDSAAYFCASSPPGTSGSLYEQYFGPGTRLTVT.

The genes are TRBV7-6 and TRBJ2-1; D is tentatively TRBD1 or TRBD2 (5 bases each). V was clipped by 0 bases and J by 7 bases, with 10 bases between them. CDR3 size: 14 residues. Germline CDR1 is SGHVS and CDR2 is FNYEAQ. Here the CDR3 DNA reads TGTGCCAGCAGCTTAGCGCGTGGGGGAAATGAGCAGTTCTTC. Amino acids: CASSLARGGNEQFF.

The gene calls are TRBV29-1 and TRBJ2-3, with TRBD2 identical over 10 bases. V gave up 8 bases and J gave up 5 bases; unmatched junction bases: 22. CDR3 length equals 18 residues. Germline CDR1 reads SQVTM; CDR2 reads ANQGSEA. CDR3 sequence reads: CSPAYNLRTSGAGDTQYF. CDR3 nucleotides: TGCAGCCCCGCTTATAACTTAAGGACTAGCGGAGCTGGAGATACGCAGTATTTT.